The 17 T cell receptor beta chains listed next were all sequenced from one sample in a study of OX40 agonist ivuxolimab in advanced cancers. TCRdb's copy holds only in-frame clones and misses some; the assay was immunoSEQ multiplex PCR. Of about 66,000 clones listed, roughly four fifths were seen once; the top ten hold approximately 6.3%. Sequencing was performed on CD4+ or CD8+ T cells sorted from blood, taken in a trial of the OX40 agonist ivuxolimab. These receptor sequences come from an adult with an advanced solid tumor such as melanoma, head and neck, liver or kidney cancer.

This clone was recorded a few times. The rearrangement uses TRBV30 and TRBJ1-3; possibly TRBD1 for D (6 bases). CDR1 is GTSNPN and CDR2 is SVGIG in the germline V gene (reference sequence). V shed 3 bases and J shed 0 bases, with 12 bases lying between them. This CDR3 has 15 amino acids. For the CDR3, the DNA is TGTGCCTGGAGCGACACAGGGCTCTCTGGAAACACCATATATTTT. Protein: CAWSDTGLSGNTIYF.

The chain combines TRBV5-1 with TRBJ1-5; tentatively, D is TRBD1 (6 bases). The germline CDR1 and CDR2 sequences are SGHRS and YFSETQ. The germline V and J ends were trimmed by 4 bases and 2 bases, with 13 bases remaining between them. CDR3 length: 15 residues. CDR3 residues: CASSLDGGRNQPQHF. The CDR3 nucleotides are TGCGCCAGCAGCCTGGACGGGGGGCGCAATCAGCCCCAGCATTTT.

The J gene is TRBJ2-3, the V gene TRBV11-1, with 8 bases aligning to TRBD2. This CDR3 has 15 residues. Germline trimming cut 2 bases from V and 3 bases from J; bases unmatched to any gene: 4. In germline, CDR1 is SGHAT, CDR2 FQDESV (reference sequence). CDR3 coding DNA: TGTGCCAGCAGCTTACGGGAGGGCCCGACAGATACGCAGTATTTT. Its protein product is CASSLREGPTDTQYF.

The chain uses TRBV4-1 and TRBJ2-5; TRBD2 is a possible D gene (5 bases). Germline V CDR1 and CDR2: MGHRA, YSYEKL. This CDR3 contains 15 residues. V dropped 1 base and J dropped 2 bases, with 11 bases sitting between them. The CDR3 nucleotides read TGCGCCAGCAGCCAAGGTGCCAGGAGGCAAGAGACCCAGTACTTC. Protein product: CASSQGARRQETQYF.

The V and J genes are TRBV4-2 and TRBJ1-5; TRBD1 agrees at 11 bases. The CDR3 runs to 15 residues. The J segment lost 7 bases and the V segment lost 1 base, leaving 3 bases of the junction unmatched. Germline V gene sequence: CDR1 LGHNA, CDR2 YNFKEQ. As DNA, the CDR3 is TGTGCCAGCAGCCAAGGGACAGGGGGCTGGCAGCCCCAGCATTTT. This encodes CASSQGTGGWQPQHF.

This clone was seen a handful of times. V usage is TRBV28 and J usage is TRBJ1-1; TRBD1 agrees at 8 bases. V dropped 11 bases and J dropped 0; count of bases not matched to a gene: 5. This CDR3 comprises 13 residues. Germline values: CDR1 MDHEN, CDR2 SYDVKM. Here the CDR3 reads CAGSGGLNTEAFF. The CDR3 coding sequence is TGTGCCGGCTCAGGGGGCCTGAACACTGAAGCTTTCTTT.

Written as DNA, the CDR3 is TGTGCCAGCAGTCAAGGACAGGGAATATACAATGAGCAGTTCTTC. Its protein product is CASSQGQGIYNEQFF. The V gene is TRBV28, the J gene TRBJ2-1; 8 bases fit TRBD1. The length of the CDR3 is 15 residues. J was trimmed by 4 bases and V by 5 bases; bases with no gene match: 7. Germline lookup yields CDR1 MDHEN and CDR2 SYDVKM.

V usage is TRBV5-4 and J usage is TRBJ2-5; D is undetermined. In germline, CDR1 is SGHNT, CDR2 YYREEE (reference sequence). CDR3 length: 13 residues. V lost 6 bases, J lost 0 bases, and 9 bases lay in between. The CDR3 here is CASNAPYQETQYF. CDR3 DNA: TGTGCCAGCAATGCCCCTTACCAAGAGACCCAGTACTTC.

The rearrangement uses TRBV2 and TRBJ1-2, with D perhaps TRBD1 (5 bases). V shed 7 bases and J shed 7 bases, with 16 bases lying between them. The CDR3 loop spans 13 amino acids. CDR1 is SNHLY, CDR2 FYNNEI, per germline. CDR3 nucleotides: TGTGCCAGCACCACCCGGGGCGAAAGTGGCTACACCTTC. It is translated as CASTTRGESGYTF.

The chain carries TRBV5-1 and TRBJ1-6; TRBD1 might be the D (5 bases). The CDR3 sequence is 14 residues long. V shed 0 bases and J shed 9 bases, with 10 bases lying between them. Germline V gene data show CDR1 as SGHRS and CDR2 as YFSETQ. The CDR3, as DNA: TGCGCCAGCAGCTTGGGTGATGGGGGTTCACCCCTCCACTTT. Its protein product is CASSLGDGGSPLHF.

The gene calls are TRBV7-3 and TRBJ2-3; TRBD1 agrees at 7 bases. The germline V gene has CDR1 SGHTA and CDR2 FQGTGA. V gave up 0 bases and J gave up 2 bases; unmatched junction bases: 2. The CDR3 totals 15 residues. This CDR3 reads CASSLTGQYTDTQYF. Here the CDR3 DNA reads TGTGCCAGCAGCTTAACGGGACAGTACACAGATACGCAGTATTTT.

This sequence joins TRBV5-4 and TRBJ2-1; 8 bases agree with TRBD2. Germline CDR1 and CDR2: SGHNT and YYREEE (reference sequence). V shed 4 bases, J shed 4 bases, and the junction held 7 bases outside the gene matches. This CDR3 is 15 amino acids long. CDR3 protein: CASSVGRAMYNEQFF. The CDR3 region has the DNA TGTGCCAGCAGCGTCGGGAGGGCTATGTACAATGAGCAGTTCTTC.

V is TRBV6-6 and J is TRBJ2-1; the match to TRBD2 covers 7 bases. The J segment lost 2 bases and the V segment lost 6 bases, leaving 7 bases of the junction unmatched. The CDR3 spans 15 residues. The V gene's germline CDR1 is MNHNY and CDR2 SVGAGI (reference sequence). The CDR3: CASRTREATYNEQFF. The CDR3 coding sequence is TGTGCCAGCAGGACCCGGGAGGCTACCTACAATGAGCAGTTCTTC.

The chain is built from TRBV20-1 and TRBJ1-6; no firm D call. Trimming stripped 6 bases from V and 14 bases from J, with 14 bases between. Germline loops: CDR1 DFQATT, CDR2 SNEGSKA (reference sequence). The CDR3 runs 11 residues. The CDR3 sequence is CSADLLSALHF. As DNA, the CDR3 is TGCAGTGCAGACCTGCTTTCGGCCCTCCACTTT.

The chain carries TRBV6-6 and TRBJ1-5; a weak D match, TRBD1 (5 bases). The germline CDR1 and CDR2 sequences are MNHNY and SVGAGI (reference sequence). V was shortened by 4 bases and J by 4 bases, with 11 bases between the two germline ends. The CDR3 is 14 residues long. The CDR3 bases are TGTGCCAGCAGTTCGGCGGGGGGGAATCAGCCCCAGCATTTT. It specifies CASSSAGGNQPQHF.

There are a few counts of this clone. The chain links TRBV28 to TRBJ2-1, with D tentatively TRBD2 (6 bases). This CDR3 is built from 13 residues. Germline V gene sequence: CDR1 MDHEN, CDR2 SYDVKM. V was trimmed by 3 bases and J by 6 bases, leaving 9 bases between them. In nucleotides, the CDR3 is TGTGCCAGCAGTTTTGGTAGCGGCAATGAGCAGTTCTTC. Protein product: CASSFGSGNEQFF.

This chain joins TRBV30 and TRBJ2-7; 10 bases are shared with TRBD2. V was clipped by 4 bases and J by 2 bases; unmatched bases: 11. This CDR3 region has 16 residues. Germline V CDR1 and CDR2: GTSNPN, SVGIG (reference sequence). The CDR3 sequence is CAWNPSGTSVTYEQYF. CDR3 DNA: TGTGCCTGGAACCCCTCCGGGACTAGCGTAACCTACGAGCAGTACTTC.